The TCR beta chain under discussion was sequenced for a study of OX40 agonist ivuxolimab in advanced cancers. Whole-study findings and limits: Low normalized clonal expansion also occurred in some nonresponding patients. CD4+ and CD8+ T cells in blood underwent clonal expansion by week 6 at 0.1 to 3.0 mg/kg.

This clone appeared once. The target antigen is unknown. The CDR3 has 16 residues. CDR1 is MNHEY, CDR2 SMNVEV, per germline (reference sequence). V lost 5 bases, J lost 7 bases, and 7 bases stayed unmatched. Profiling relied on immunoSEQ multiplex PCR, and the TCRdb table lists in-frame clones only, not all of them. The data contain 20,000 to 25,000 clones, around 83% of them seen just once; the ten biggest clones take up more than 25%. This TCR derives from an adult with an advanced solid tumor such as melanoma, head and neck, liver or kidney cancer. This sample comprised CD4+ or CD8+ T cells sorted from blood, obtained in a trial of the OX40 agonist ivuxolimab. The V gene is TRBV27, the J gene TRBJ2-1; 14 bases line up with TRBD2. Here the CDR3 DNA reads TGTGCCAGCAGTGGAAAGACTAGCGGGAGGGGGAATGAGCAGTTCTTC. Translating gives CASSGKTSGRGNEQFF.